The following is a TCR beta chain sequence with its context. The antigen is unknown. The record originates from a study of cytomegalovirus exposure and HLA in healthy donors. Whole-study findings and limits: It was reportedly the case that the classifier diagnosed cytomegalovirus status with high specificity and sensitivity. Sequencing had likely introduced a cluster of highly shared sequence variants as an artifact.

PCR was performed using 60 Vbeta and 13 Jbeta primers. Sequenced by immunoSEQ multiplex PCR; TCRdb stores in-frame clones only, minus some. The sample yields about 160,000 clones, 85% seen once. The CDR3 sequence is 15 residues long. V was pared by 0 bases and J by 3 bases, with 11 bases between. CDR1 and CDR2 (germline): MNHNY, SVGAGI (reference sequence). V gene TRBV6-6 combines with J gene TRBJ1-1; D uncertain. The sample comprised PBMCs. The clonotype comes from a boy aged 2 to 10 in good health and CMV-seronegative. Here the CDR3 reads CASSYSLLPYTEAFF. The CDR3 DNA reads TGTGCCAGCAGTTACTCCCTACTACCGTACACTGAAGCTTTCTTT.